This T cell receptor (beta chain) was documented in a study of response to subunit inactivated influenza vaccine. V lost 4 bases and J lost 0; bases outside the gene matches: 2. Germline lookup yields CDR1 MNHEY and CDR2 SVGEGT. There are 15 residues in the CDR3. Study outcomes and limitations: It was the authors' suggestion that each seasonal influenza vaccination recruits few new T cells.

Concerning this clonotype: Antigen unknown.

In TCRdb, the RT-PCR reads were re-called with MiXCR into one record per CDR3 protein. This table has hundreds of thousands of distinct CDR3 sequences, less than 8% appearing once. The chain recombines TRBV6-2 or TRBV6-3 with TRBJ2-4; 8 bases align to TRBD1. The source was PBMCs from blood, collected less than 30 months after vaccination. The TCR comes from a man aged 50-75 years who received an inactivated influenza vaccine. The CDR3 bases are TGTGCCAGCAGTTGGACAGGGTTAGCCAAAAACATTCAGTACTTC. Translating gives CASSWTGLAKNIQYF.